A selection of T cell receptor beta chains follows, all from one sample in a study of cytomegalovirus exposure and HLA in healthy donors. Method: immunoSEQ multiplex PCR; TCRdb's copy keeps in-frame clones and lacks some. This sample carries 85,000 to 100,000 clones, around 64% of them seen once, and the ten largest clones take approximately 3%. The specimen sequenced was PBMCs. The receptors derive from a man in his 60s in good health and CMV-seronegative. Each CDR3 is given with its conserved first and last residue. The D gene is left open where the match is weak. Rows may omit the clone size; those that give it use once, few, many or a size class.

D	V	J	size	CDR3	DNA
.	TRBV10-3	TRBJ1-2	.	CATAGRANYGYTF	TGTGCCACCGCGGGACGGGCTAACTATGGCTACACCTTC
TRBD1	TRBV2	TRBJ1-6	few	CASSEAYWAGGNNSPLHF	TGTGCCAGCAGTGAAGCGTATTGGGCAGGGGGCAATAATTCACCCCTCCACTTT
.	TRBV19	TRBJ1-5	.	CASRGQGMNRPQHF	TGTGCCAGTAGAGGCCAGGGTATGAATCGGCCCCAGCATTTT
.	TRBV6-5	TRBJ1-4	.	CASSYTQGNEKLFF	TGTGCCAGCAGTTACACCCAGGGGAATGAAAAACTGTTTTTT
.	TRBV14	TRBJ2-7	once	CASSQPGGASYEQYF	TGTGCCAGCAGCCAACCCGGGGGAGCGTCCTACGAGCAGTACTTC
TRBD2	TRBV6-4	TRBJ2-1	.	CASSDSSLASGGEQFF	TGTGCCAGCAGTGACTCGAGTCTGGCTAGCGGGGGTGAGCAGTTCTTC
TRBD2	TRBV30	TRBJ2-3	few	CAWTRLAGGGDTQYF	TGTGCCTGGACGCGACTAGCGGGGGGAGGAGATACGCAGTATTTT
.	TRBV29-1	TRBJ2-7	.	CSVEIPGTSYEQYF	TGCAGCGTTGAGATTCCAGGGACTTCCTACGAGCAGTACTTC
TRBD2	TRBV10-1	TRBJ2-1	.	CASSESRGSGSGEQFF	TGCGCCAGCAGTGAAAGTCGAGGTAGCGGGAGTGGTGAGCAGTTCTTC
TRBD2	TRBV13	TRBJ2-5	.	CASSPRGVLSQYF	TGTGCCAGCAGCCCACGGGGGGTCTTGTCCCAGTACTTC
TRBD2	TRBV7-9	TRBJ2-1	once	CASSLAGGRGGNEQFF	TGTGCCAGCAGCTTAGCTGGCGGGAGAGGAGGCAATGAGCAGTTCTTC
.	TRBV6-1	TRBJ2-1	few	CASSMSSSYNEQFF	TGTGCCAGCAGTATGTCGAGCTCCTACAATGAGCAGTTCTTC
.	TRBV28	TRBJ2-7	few	CASSFLGNRAHEQYF	TGTGCCAGCAGTTTCTTGGGCAATAGAGCCCACGAGCAGTACTTC
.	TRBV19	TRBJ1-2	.	CASSNPSRQGDTF	TGTGCCAGTAGTAACCCGAGCCGGCAGGGCGACACCTTC
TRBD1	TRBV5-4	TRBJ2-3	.	CASSFRDRVTDTQYF	TGTGCCAGCAGTTTTCGGGACAGGGTTACAGATACGCAGTATTTT
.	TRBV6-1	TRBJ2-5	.	CASSEGTSSETQYF	TGTGCCAGCAGTGAGGGGACATCCTCGGAGACCCAGTACTTC
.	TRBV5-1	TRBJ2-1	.	CASSFGMADYNEQFF	TGCGCCAGCAGCTTCGGTATGGCGGACTACAATGAGCAGTTCTTC
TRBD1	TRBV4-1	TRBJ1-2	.	CASSQDSRDRADYTF	TGCGCCAGCAGCCAAGATTCCCGGGACAGGGCGGACTACACCTTC
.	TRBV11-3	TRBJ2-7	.	CASSPAASDEQYF	TGTGCCAGCAGCCCCGCCGCCTCAGACGAGCAGTACTTC
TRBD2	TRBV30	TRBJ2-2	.	CAWRRTSGSNTGELFF	TGTGCCTGGAGGCGGACTAGCGGGTCCAACACCGGGGAGCTGTTTTTT
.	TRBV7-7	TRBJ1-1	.	CASSSPDSGYTEAFF	TGTGCTAGCAGCTCGCCAGACAGTGGGTACACTGAAGCTTTCTTT
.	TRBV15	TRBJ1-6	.	CATSRTRGSYNSPLHF	TGTGCCACCAGCAGGACAAGGGGCTCCTATAATTCACCCCTCCACTTT
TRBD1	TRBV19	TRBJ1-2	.	CASSIRTGRNGYTF	TGTGCCAGTAGTATTCGGACAGGGAGAAATGGCTACACCTTC
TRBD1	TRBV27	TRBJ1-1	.	CASSFRQGGYAFF	TGTGCCAGCAGTTTCAGGCAGGGGGGCTACGCTTTCTTT
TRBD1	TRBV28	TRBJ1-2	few	CASTLSTGANYGYTF	TGTGCCAGCACGTTATCGACAGGGGCTAACTATGGCTACACCTTC
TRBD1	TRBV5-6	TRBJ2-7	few	CASARRGIYEQYF	TGTGCCAGCGCCCGCAGGGGGATCTACGAGCAGTACTTC
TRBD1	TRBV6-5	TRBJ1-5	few	CASSLRTGDQPQHF	TGTGCCAGCAGTCTCCGCACAGGGGATCAGCCCCAGCATTTT
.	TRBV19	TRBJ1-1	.	CASSKNQVNTEAFF	TGTGCCAGTAGTAAAAACCAGGTGAACACTGAAGCTTTCTTT
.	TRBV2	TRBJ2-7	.	CASSQQGEEQYF	TGTGCCAGCAGCCAACAGGGCGAAGAGCAGTACTTC
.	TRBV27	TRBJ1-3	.	CASRRSSGNTIYF	TGTGCCAGCAGAAGGAGCTCTGGAAACACCATATATTTT
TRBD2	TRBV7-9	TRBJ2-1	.	CASSLVAGPSGEQFF	TGTGCCAGCAGCTTAGTAGCGGGGCCCTCTGGTGAGCAGTTCTTC